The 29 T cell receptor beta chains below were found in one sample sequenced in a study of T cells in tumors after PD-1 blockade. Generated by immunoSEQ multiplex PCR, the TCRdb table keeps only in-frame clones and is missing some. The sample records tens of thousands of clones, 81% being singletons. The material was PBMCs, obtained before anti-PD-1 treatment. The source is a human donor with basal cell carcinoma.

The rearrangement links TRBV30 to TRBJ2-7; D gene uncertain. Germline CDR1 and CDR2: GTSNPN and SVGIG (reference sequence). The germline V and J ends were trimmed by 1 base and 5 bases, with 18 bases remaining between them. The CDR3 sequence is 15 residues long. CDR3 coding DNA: TGTGCCTGGAGTGGAGGACCTAACCTAGTCCACGAGCAGTACTTC. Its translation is CAWSGGPNLVHEQYF.

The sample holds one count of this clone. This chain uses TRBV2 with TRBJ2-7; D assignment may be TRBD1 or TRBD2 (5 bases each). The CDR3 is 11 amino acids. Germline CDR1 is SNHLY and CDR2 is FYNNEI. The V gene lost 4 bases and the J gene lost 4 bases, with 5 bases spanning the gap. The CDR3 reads CASSGGYEQYF. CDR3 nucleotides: TGTGCCAGCAGTGGGGGGTACGAGCAGTACTTC.

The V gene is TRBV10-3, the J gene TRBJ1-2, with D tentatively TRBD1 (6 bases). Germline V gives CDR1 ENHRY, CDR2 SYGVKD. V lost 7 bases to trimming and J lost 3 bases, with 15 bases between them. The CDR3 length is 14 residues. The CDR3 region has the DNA TGTGCCATCAATACAGGGCTCAGGGACTATGGCTACACCTTC. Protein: CAINTGLRDYGYTF.

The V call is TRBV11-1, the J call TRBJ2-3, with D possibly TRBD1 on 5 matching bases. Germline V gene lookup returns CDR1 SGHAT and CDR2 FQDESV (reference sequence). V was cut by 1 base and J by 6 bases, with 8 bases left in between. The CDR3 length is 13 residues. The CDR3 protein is CASSLDRRDTQYF. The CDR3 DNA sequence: TGTGCCAGCAGCTTAGACAGGCGGGATACGCAGTATTTT.

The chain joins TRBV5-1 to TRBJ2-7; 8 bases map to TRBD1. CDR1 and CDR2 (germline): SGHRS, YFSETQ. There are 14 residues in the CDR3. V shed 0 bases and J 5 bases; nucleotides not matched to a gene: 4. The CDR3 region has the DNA TGCGCCAGCAGCTTGGGACAGGGGTCCCACGAGCAGTACTTC. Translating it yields CASSLGQGSHEQYF.

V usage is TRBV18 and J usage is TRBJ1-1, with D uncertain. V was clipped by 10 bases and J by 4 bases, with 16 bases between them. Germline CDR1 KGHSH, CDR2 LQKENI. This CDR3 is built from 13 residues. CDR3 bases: TGTGCCACCACCCAGGTATTCGGCACTGAAGCTTTCTTT. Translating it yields CATTQVFGTEAFF.

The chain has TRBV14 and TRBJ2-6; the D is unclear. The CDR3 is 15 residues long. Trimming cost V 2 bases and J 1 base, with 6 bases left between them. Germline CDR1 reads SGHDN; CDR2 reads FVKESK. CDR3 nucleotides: TGTGCCAGCAGCCAATATACTTCTGGGGCCAACGTCCTGACTTTC. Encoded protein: CASSQYTSGANVLTF.

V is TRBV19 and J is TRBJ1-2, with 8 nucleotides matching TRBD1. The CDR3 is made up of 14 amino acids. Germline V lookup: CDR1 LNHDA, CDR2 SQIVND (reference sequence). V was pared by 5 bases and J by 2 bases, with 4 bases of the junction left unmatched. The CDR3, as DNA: TGTGCCAGTAGTCCGACAGGGGTGAACTATGGCTACACCTTC. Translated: CASSPTGVNYGYTF.

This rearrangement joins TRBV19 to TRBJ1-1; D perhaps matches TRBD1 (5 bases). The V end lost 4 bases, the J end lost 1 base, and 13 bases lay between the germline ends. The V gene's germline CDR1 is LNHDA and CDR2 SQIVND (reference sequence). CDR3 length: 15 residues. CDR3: CASSTGTDENTEAFF. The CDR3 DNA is TGTGCCAGTAGTACCGGGACGGACGAGAACACTGAAGCTTTCTTT.

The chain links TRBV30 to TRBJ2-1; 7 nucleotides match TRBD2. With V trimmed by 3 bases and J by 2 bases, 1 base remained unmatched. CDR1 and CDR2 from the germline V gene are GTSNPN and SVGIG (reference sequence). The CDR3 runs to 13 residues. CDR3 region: CAWRAGAYNEQFF. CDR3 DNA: TGTGCCTGGAGGGCGGGGGCCTACAATGAGCAGTTCTTC.

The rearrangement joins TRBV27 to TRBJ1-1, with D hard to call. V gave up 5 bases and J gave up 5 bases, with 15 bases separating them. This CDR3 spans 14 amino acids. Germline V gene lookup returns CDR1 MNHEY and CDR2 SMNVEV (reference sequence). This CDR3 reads CASSLAGPSTEAFF. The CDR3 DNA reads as TGTGCCAGCAGTCTGGCTGGACCTTCTACTGAAGCTTTCTTT.

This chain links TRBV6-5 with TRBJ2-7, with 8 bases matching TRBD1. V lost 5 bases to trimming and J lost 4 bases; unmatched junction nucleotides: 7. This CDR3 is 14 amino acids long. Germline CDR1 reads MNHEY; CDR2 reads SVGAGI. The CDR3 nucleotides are TGTGCCAGCAGTACCCCAGGGGGCGCTTACGAGCAGTACTTC. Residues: CASSTPGGAYEQYF.

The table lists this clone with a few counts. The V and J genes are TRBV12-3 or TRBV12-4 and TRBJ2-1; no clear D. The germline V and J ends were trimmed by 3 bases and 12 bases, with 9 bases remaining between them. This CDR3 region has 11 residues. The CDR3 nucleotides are TGTGCCAGCAGTTTTAGATCAGGGCAGTTCTTC. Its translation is CASSFRSGQFF.

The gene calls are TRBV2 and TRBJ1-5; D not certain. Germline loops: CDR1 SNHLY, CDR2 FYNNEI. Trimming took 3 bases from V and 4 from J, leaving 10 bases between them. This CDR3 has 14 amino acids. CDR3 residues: CASSEEARNQPQHF. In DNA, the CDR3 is TGTGCCAGCAGTGAGGAGGCAAGGAATCAGCCCCAGCATTTT.

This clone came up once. CDR3 in amino acids: CASSPAGGFSTDTQYF. The CDR3 nucleotides read TGTGCCAGCAGCCCGGCCGGAGGGTTCAGCACAGATACGCAGTATTTT. The rearrangement uses TRBV7-6 and TRBJ2-3; D is possibly TRBD2 (6 bases). Germline CDR1 and CDR2: SGHVS and FNYEAQ. The CDR3 covers 16 residues. The V gene lost 5 bases and the J gene lost 0 bases, with 15 bases spanning the gap.

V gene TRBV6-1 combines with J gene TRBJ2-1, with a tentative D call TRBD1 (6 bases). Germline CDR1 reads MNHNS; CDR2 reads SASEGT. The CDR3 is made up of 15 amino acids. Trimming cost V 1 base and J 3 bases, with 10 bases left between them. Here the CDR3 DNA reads TGTGCCAGCAGTGAAGGAACAGGGAACTACAATGAGCAGTTCTTC. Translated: CASSEGTGNYNEQFF.

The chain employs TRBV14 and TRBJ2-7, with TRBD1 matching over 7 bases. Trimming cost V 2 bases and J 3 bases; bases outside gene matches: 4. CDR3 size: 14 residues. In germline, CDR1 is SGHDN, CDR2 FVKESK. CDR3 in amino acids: CASSQWTGYYEQYF. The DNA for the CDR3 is TGTGCCAGCAGCCAATGGACAGGATACTACGAGCAGTACTTC.

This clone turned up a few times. DNA for the CDR3: TGTGCCAGCAGCTTAACTAACGGGGAGCTGTTTTTT. Its protein is CASSLTNGELFF. The chain links TRBV13 to TRBJ2-2; no clear D gene. The germline V gene encodes CDR1 PRHDT and CDR2 FYEKMQ (reference sequence). Trimming shortened V by 2 bases and J by 7 bases, and 5 bases separated the two germline ends. This CDR3 is built from 12 residues.

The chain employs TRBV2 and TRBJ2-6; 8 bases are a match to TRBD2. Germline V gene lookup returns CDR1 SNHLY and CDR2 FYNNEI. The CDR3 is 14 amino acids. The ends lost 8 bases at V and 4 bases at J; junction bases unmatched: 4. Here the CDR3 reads CASSRGVGANVLTF. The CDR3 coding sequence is TGTGCCAGCTCGCGGGGGGTCGGGGCCAACGTCCTGACTTTC. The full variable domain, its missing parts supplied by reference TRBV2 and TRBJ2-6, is EPEVTQTPSHQVTQMGQEVILRCVPISNHLYFYWYRQILGQKVEFLVSFYNNEISEKSEIFDDQFSVERPDGSNFTLKIRSTKLEDSAMYFCASSRGVGANVLTFGAGSRLTVL.

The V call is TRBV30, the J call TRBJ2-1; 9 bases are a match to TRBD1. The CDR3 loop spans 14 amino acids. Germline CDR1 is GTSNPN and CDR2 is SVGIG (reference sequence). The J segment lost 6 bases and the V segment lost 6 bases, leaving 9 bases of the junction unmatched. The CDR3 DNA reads TGTGCCTGTCCGGGACAGGGAAAGACCAATGAGCAGTTCTTC. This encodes CACPGQGKTNEQFF.

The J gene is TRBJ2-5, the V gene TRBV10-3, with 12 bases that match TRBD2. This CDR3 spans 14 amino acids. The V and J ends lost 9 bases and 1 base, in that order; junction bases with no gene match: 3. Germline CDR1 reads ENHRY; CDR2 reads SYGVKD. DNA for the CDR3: TGTGCCATAACTAGCGGGGGGTCCCAAGAGACCCAGTACTTC. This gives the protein CAITSGGSQETQYF.

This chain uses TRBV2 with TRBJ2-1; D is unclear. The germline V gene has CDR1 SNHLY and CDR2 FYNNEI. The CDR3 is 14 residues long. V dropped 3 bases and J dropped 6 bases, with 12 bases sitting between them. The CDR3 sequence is CASSERYPGNEQFF. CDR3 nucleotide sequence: TGTGCCAGCAGTGAGCGGTACCCAGGCAATGAGCAGTTCTTC.

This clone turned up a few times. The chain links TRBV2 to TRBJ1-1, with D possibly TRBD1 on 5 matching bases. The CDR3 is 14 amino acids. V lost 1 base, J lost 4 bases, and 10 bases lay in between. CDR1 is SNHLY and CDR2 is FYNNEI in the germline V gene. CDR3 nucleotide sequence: TGTGCCAGCAGTGAAGGTTCTGGGGGCACTGAAGCTTTCTTT. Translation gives CASSEGSGGTEAFF.

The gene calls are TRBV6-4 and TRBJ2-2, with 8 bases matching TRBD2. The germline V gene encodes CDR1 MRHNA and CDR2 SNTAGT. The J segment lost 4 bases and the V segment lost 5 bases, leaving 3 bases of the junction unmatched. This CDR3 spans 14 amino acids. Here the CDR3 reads CASSLAGSTGELFF. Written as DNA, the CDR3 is TGTGCCAGCAGTTTAGCGGGGAGCACCGGGGAGCTGTTTTTT.

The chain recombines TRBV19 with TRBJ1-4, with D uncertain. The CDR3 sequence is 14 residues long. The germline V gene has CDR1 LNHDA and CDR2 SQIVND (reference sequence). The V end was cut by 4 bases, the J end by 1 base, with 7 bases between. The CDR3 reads CASSSLQTNEKLFF. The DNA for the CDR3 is TGTGCCAGTAGTAGCCTGCAAACTAATGAAAAACTGTTTTTT.

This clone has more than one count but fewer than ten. The CDR3 reads CASSPALNEQFF. The CDR3 nucleotides are TGTGCCAGTAGTCCCGCCCTCAATGAGCAGTTCTTC. V and J are TRBV19 and TRBJ2-1, with no clear D. The CDR3 is made up of 12 amino acids. V was cut by 5 bases and J by 6 bases, with 8 bases left in between. The germline V gene has CDR1 LNHDA and CDR2 SQIVND (reference sequence).

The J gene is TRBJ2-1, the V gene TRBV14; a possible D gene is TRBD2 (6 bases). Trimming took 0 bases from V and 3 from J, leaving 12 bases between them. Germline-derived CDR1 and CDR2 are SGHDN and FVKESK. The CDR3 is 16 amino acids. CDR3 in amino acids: CASSQDLLASYNEQFF. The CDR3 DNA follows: TGTGCCAGCAGCCAAGACCTACTAGCCAGCTACAATGAGCAGTTCTTC.

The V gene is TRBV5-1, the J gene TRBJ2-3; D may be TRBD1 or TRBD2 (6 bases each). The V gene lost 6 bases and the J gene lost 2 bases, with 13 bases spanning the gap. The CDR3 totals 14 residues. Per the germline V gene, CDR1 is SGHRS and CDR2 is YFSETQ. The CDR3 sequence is CASKTGADTDTQYF. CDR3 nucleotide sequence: TGCGCCAGCAAGACGGGGGCGGACACAGATACGCAGTATTTT.

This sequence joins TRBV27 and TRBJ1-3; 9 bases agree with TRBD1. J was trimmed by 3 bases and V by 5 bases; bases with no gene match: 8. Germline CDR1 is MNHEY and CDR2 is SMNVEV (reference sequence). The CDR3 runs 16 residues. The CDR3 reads CASSKMTGGFGNTIYF. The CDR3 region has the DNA TGTGCCAGCAGTAAGATGACAGGGGGGTTTGGAAACACCATATATTTT.